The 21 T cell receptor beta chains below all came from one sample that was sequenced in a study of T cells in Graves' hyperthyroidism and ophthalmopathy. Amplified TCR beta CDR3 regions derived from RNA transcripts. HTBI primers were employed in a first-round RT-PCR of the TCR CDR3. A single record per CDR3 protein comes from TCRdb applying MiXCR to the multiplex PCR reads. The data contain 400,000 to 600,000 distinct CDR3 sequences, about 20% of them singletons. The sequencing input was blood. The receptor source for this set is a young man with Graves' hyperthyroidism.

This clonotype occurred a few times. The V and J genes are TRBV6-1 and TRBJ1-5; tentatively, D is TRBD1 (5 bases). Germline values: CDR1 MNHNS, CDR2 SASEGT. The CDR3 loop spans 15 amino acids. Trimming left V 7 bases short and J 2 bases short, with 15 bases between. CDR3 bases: TGTGCCAGCATGAGGGACCCACGGGGCAATCAGCCCCAGCATTTT. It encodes CASMRDPRGNQPQHF.

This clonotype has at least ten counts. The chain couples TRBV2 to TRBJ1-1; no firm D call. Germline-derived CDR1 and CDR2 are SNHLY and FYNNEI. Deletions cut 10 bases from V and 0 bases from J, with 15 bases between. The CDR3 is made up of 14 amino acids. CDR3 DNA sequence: TGTGCCAACTCGGCTACTTACATGAACACTGAAGCTTTCTTT. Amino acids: CANSATYMNTEAFF.

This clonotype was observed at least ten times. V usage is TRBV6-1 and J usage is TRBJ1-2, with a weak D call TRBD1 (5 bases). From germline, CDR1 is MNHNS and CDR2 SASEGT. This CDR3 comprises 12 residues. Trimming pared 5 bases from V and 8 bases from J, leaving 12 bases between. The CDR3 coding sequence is TGTGCCAGCAGTCCCAGGGTCGGCGGCTACACCTTC. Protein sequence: CASSPRVGGYTF.

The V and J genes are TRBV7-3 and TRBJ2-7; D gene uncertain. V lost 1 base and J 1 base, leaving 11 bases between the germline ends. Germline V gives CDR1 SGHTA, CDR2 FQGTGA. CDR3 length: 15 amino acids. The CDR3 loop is CASSLRMDGSYEQYF. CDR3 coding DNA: TGTGCCAGCAGCTTAAGGATGGACGGATCCTACGAGCAGTACTTC. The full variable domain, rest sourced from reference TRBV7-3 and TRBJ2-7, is GAGVSQTPSNKVTEKGKYVELRCDPISGHTALYWYRQSLGQGPEFLIYFQGTGAADDSGLPNDRFFAVRPEGSVSTLKIQRTERGDSAVYLCASSLRMDGSYEQYFGPGTRLTVT.

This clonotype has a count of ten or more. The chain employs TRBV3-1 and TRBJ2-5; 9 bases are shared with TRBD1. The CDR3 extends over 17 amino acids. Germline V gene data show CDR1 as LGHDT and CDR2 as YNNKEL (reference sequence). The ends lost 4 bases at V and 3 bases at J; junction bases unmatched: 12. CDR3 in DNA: TGTGCCAGCAGCCGTATGCCCGGACAGGGGATAGAAGAGACCCAGTACTTC. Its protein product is CASSRMPGQGIEETQYF.

The CDR3 bases are TGTGCCATCAGGACCGAGGCCTACGAGCAGTACTTC. This codes for CAIRTEAYEQYF. The chain joins TRBV10-3 to TRBJ2-7; D gene unclear. The CDR3 totals 12 residues. V was shortened by 6 bases and J by 2 bases, with 8 bases between the two germline ends. The germline gives CDR1 ENHRY, CDR2 SYGVKD.

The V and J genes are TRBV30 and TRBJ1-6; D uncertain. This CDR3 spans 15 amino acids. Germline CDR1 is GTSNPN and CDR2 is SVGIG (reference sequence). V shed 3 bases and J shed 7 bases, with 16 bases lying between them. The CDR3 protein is CAWRVRTGMNSPLHF. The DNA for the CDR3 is TGTGCCTGGAGGGTAAGGACTGGTATGAATTCACCCCTCCACTTT.

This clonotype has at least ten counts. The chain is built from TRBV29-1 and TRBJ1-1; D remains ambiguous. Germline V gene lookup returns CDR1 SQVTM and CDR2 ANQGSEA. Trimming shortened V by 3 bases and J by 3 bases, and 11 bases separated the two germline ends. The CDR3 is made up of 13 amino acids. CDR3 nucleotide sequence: TGCAGCGTTGATCAGGTAGGAGACACTGAAGCTTTCTTT. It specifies CSVDQVGDTEAFF.

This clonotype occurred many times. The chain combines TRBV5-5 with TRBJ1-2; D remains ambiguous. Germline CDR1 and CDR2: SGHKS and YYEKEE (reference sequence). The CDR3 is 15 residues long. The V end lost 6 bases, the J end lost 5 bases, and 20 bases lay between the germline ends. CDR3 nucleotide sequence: TGTGCCAGCAATTCGAGAACGGGCGCGGATTATGGCTACACCTTC. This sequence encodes CASNSRTGADYGYTF.

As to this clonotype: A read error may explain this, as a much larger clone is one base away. The CDR3 loop reads CSVEDPQVGFTF. CDR3 DNA sequence: TGCAGCGTTGAAGACCCACAGGTTGGCTTCACCTTC. The chain carries TRBV29-1 and TRBJ1-2, with D possibly matching TRBD1 (5 bases). Germline CDR1 and CDR2: SQVTM and ANQGSEA. The CDR3 extends over 12 amino acids.

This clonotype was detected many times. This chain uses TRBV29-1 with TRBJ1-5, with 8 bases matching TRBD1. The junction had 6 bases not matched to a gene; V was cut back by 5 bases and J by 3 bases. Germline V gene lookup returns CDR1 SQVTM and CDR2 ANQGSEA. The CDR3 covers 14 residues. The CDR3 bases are TGCAGCGTTCGAGCAGGGGGCGTCAATCAGCCCCAGCATTTT. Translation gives CSVRAGGVNQPQHF.

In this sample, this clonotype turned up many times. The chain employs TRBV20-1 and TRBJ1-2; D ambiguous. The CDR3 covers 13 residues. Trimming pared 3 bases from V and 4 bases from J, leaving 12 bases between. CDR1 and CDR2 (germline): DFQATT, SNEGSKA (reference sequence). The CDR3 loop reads CSARKAGSYGYTF. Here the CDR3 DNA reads TGCAGTGCTAGGAAGGCAGGATCCTATGGCTACACCTTC.

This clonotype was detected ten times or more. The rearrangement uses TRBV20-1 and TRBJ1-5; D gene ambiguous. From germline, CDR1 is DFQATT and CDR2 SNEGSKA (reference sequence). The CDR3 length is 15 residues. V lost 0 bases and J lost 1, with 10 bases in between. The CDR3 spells CSARDRNPSNQPQHF. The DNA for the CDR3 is TGCAGTGCTAGAGATCGGAATCCCAGCAATCAGCCCCAGCATTTT.

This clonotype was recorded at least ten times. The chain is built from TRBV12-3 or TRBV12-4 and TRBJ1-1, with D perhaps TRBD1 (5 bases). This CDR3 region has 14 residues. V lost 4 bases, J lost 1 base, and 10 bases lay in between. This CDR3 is CASSWGSENTEAFF. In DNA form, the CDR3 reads TGTGCCAGCAGTTGGGGGAGCGAGAACACTGAAGCTTTCTTT.

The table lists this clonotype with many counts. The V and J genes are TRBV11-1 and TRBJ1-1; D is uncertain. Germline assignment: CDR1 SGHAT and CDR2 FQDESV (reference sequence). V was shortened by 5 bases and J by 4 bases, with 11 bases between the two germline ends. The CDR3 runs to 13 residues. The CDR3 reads CASSPGPGTEAFF. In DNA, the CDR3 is TGTGCCAGCAGCCCCGGACCGGGCACTGAAGCTTTCTTT.

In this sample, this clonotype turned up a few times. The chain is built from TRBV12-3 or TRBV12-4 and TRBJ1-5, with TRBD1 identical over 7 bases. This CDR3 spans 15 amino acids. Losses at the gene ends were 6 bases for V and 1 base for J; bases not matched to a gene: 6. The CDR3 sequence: CASRTGQASNQPQHF. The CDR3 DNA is TGTGCCAGCAGAACTGGACAGGCAAGCAATCAGCCCCAGCATTTT.

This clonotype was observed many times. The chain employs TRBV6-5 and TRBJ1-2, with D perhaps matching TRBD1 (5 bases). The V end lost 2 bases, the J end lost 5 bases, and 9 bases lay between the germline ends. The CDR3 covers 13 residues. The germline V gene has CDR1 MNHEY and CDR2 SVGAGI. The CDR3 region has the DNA TGTGCCAGCAGTTACAAGGGGAGGTATGGCTACACCTTC. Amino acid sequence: CASSYKGRYGYTF.

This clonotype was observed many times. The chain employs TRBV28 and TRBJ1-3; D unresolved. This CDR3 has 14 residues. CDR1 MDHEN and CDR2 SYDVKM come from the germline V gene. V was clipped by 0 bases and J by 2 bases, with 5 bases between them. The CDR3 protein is CASSLWETGNTIYF. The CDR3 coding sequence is TGTGCCAGCAGTTTATGGGAAACTGGAAACACCATATATTTT.

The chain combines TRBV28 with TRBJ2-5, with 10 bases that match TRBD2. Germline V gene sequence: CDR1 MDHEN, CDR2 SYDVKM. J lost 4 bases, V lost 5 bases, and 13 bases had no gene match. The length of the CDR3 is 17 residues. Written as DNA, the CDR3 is TGTGCCAGCAGTCACCACACAAGCGGGGGGGGTGTAGAGACCCAGTACTTC. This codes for CASSHHTSGGGVETQYF.

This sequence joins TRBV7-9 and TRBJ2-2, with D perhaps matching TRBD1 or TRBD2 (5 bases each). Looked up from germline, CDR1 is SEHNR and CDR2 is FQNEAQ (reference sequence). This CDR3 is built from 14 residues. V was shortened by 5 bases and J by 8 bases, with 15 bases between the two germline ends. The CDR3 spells CASSPVGEQGELFF. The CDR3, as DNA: TGTGCCAGCAGCCCAGTAGGGGAGCAAGGGGAGCTGTTTTTT.

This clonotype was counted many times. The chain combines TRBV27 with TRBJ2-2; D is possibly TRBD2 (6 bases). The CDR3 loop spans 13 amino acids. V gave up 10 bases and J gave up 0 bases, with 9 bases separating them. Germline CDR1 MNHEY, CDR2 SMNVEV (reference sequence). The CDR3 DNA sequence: TGTGCCATCGGGGGTACGAACACCGGGGAGCTGTTTTTT. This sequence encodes CAIGGTNTGELFF.